These 3 T cell receptor beta chains came from one sample sequenced in a study of blood T cells in healthy people across ages. A second about 6 to 11 cycle PCR used barcoded and J-beta primers. Each CDR3 protein gets one entry after TCRdb re-called the 5' RACE reads with MiXCR. The data hold 1.2 million to 1.5 million distinct CDR3 sequences, with about 40% observed a single time. Sequenced material: blood. Every receptor here comes from a woman aged 18-29 years in good health.

V is TRBV5-1 and J is TRBJ2-3, with 11 bases aligning to TRBD1. After removal of 7 bases from V and 4 bases from J, the junction contained 5 bases not matched to a gene. The CDR3 is 14 amino acids. CDR1 and CDR2 from the germline V gene are SGHRS and YFSETQ. The CDR3 bases are TGCGCCAGCCTGGGACAGGGGGGCGCAGATACGCAGTATTTT. Its protein product is CASLGQGGADTQYF.

This chain connects TRBV29-1 to TRBJ2-1; TRBD2 agrees at 11 bases. The CDR3 has 15 residues. Germline CDR1 SQVTM, CDR2 ANQGSEA. After removal of 4 bases from V and 13 bases from J, the junction contained 15 bases not matched to a gene. The DNA of the CDR3 is TGCAGCGTTGTCCTACTAGCGGGAGTTCGGGGGACCCAGTTCTTC. This translates into CSVVLLAGVRGTQFF.

The chain links TRBV6-6 to TRBJ1-1; unclear D gene. The germline V gene has CDR1 MNHNY and CDR2 SVGAGI (reference sequence). The CDR3 has 16 residues. With 7 bases removed from V and 5 bases from J, the gap between germline ends came to 23 bases. DNA for the CDR3: TGTGCCAGCACCCGTCGGGTTCTTCAAGTCAAGACTGAAGCTTTCTTT. Translated: CASTRRVLQVKTEAFF.